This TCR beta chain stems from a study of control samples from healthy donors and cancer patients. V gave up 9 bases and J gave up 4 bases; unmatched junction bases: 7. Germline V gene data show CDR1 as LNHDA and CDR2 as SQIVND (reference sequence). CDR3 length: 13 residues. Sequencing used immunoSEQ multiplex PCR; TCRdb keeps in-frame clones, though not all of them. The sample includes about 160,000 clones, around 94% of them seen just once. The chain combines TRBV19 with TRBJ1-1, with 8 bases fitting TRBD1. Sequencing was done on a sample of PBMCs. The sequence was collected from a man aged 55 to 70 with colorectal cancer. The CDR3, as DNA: TGTGCCAGCTCCTCAGGGGGCGGCACTGAAGCTTTCTTT. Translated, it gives CASSSGGGTEAFF.